These T cell receptor beta chains were read from a single sample in a study of blood T cell repertoires in COVID-19. Measured with immunoSEQ multiplex PCR; TCRdb has only the in-frame clones, and not every one. The sample carries tens of thousands of clones, 82% recorded once. Material: peripheral blood. The receptors originated from a human donor in a cohort sampled during active COVID-19. The CDR3 runs from the conserved cysteine through the conserved F or W. The D gene is left open where the match is weak. Size is stated for part of the rows, as once, few or many counts, or as a class when the clone is expanded.

D: NA
V: TRBV5-5
J: TRBJ2-2
size: once
CDR3: CASSLRETGELFF
DNA: TGTGCCAGCAGCTTGCGGGAAACCGGGGAGCTGTTTTTT

D: TRBD1
V: TRBV12-5
J: TRBJ1-1
size: NA
CDR3: CASGLVFTGQGTTEAFF
DNA: TGTGCTAGTGGTTTGGTATTTACCGGACAGGGCACCACTGAAGCTTTCTTT

D: TRBD2
V: TRBV6-5
J: TRBJ2-3
size: NA
CDR3: CASNGGSSTDTQYF
DNA: TGTGCCAGCAACGGGGGGTCTAGCACAGATACGCAGTATTTT

D: TRBD1
V: TRBV9
J: TRBJ2-2
size: NA
CDR3: CASSPRDRVLTGELFF
DNA: TGTGCCAGCAGCCCAAGGGACAGGGTATTGACCGGGGAGCTGTTTTTT

D: TRBD1
V: TRBV4-1
J: TRBJ2-7
size: few
CDR3: CASSQDYIKGQSYEQYF
DNA: TGCGCCAGCAGCCAAGATTACATCAAGGGACAGTCCTACGAGCAGTACTTC

D: NA
V: TRBV4-2
J: TRBJ2-6
size: NA
CDR3: CASSQAGFSYSSGANVLTF
DNA: TGTGCCAGCAGCCAGGCGGGATTTTCATATAGCTCTGGGGCCAACGTCCTGACTTTC

D: TRBD1
V: TRBV9
J: TRBJ2-6
size: NA
CDR3: CASSPGTGARFGANVLTF
DNA: TGTGCCAGCAGCCCAGGGACAGGGGCACGATTTGGGGCCAACGTCCTGACTTTC

D: TRBD1
V: TRBV10-3
J: TRBJ1-1
size: NA
CDR3: CAISLNPGTGNTEAFF
DNA: TGTGCCATCAGCCTAAACCCCGGGACAGGGAACACTGAAGCTTTCTTT

D: TRBD1
V: TRBV6-2/TRBV6-3
J: TRBJ1-6
size: NA
CDR3: CASSLQGADNSPLHF
DNA: TGTGCCAGCAGTCTACAGGGGGCGGATAATTCACCCCTCCACTTT

D: TRBD1
V: TRBV5-1
J: TRBJ1-6
size: once
CDR3: CASSATGGGSPLHF
DNA: TGCGCCAGCAGCGCAACAGGGGGAGGTTCACCCCTCCACTTT

D: NA
V: TRBV5-6
J: TRBJ1-2
size: NA
CDR3: CASSLFRGGKNYGYTF
DNA: TGTGCCAGCAGCTTGTTCCGCGGGGGGAAAAACTATGGCTACACCTTC

D: NA
V: TRBV13
J: TRBJ1-4
size: NA
CDR3: CASSLLDEKLFF
DNA: TGTGCCAGCAGCTTACTTGATGAAAAACTGTTTTTT

D: TRBD1
V: TRBV5-1
J: TRBJ2-2
size: NA
CDR3: CASSPGQGGTGELFF
DNA: TGCGCCAGCAGCCCTGGACAGGGTGGAACCGGGGAGCTGTTTTTT

D: NA
V: TRBV15
J: TRBJ1-1
size: NA
CDR3: CATSRDKQGQNTEAFF
DNA: TGTGCCACCAGCAGAGATAAGCAGGGGCAGAACACTGAAGCTTTCTTT